This record covers a single T cell receptor (beta chain). Time point given: cycle 4 day 1 (C4D1), after 5 to 7 weeks of nivolumab. Every one of the patients relapsed after autologous stem cell transplantation (brentuximab vedotin exposure was variable). V lost 5 bases, J lost 6 bases, and 9 bases lay in between. CDR3 size: 12 residues. Germline V gene data show CDR1 as SGHTA and CDR2 as FQGNSA. TCRdb's table, derived via immunoSEQ multiplex PCR, lists solely in-frame clones and lacks some. Among 34,000 or so clones, around 81% were seen once, and the ten largest hold approximately 18%. The sample comes from a study of PD-1 blockade in classical Hodgkin lymphoma.

The receptor's source is a human donor with classical Hodgkin lymphoma. The rearrangement uses TRBV7-2 and TRBJ2-3; D possibly corresponds to TRBD2 (6 bases). The specimen comprised peripheral blood mononuclear cells (PBMCs), sampled before the fourth cycle of nivolumab. The CDR3, as DNA: TGTGCCAGCAGCCCGCTAGCGGATACGCAGTATTTT. It is translated as CASSPLADTQYF. Full variable domain (outside the CDR3, taken from reference TRBV7-2 and TRBJ2-3): GAGVSQSPSNKVTEKGKDVELRCDPISGHTALYWYRQSLGQGLEFLIYFQGNSAPDKSGLPSDRFSAERTGGSVSTLTIQRTQQEDSAVYLCASSPLADTQYFGPGTRLTVL.